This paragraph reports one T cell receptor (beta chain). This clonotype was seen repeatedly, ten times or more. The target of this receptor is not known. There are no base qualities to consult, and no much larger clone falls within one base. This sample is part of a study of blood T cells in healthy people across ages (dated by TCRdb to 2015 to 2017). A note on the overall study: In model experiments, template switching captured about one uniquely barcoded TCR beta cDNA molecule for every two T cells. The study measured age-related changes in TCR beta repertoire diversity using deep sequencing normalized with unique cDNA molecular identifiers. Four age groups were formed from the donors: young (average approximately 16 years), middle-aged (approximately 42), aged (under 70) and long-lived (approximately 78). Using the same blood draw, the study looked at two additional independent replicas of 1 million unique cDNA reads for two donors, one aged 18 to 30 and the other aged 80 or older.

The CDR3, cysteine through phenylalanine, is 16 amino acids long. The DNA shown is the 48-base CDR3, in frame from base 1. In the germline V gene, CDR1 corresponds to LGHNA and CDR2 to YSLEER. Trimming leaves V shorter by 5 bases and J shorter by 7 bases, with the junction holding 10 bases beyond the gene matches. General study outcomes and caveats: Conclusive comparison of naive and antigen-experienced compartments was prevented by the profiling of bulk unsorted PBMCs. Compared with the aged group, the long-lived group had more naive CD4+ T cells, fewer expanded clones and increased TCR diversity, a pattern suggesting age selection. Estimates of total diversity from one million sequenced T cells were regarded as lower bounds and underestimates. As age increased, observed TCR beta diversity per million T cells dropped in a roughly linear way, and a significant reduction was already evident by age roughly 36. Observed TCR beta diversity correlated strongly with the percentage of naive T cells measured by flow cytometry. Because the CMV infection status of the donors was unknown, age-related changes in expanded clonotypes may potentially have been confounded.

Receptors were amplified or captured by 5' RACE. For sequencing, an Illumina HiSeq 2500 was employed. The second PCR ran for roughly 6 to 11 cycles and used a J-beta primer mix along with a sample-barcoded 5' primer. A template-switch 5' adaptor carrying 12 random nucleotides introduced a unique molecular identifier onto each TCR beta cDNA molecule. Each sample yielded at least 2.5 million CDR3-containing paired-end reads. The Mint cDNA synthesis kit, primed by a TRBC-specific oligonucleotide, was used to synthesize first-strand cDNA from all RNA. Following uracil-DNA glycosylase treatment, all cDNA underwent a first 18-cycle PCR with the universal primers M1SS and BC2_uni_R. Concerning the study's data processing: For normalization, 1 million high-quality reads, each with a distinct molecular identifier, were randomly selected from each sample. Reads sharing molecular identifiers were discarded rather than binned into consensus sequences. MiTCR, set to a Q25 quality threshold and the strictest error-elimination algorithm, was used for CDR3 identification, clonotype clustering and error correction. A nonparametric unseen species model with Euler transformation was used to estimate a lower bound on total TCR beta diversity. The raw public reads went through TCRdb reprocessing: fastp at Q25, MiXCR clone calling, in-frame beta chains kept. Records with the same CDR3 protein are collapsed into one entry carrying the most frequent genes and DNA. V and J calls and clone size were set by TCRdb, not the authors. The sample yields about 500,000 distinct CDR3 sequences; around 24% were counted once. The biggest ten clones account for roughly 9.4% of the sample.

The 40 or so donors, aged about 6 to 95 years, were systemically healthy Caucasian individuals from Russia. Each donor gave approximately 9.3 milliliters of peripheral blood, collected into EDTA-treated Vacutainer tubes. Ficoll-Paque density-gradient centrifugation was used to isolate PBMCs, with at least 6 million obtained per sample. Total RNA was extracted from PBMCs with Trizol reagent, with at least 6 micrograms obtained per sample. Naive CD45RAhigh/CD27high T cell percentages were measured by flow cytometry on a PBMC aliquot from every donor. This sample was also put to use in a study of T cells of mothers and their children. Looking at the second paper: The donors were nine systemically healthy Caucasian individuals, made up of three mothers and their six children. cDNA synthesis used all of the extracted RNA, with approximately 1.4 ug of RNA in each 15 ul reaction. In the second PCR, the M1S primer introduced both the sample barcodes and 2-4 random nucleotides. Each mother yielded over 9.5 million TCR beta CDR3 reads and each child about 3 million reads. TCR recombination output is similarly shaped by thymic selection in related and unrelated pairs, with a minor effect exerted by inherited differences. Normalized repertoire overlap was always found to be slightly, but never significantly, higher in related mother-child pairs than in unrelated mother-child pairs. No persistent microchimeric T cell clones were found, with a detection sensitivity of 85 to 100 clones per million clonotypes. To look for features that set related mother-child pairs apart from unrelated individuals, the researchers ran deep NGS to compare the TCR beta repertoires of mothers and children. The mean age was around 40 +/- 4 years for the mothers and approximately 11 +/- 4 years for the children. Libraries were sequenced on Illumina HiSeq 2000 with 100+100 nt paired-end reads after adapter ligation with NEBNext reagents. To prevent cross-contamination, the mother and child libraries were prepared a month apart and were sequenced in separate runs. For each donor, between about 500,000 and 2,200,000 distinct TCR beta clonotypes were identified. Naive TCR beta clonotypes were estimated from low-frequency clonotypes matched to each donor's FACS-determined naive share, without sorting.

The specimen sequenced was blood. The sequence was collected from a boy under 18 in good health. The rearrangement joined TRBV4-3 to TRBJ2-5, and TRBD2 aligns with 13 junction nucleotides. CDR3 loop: CASSGGLAGEYGTQYF. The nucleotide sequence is TGCGCCAGCAGCGGAGGACTAGCGGGGGAGTACGGGACCCAGTACTTC.